The 29 T cell receptor beta chains reported below all come from one sample, sequenced in a study of OX40 agonist ivuxolimab in advanced cancers. Method: immunoSEQ multiplex PCR; TCRdb's copy keeps in-frame clones and lacks some. Seen here are 100,000 to 130,000 clones, 85% to 95% observed once, and the top ten hold about 1.2%. The sequences come from CD4+ or CD8+ T cells sorted from blood, collected in a trial of the OX40 agonist ivuxolimab. Receptors originate from an adult with an advanced solid tumor such as melanoma, head and neck, liver or kidney cancer.

The chain recombines TRBV10-3 with TRBJ2-1; TRBD1 aligns across 9 bases. V lost 6 bases, J lost 3 bases, and 15 bases stayed unmatched. CDR3 size: 18 residues. Germline V gene lookup returns CDR1 ENHRY and CDR2 SYGVKD. CDR3 residues: CAIRQIWTGTGLYNEQFF. The CDR3 DNA reads TGTGCCATCAGACAGATTTGGACCGGGACAGGGCTCTACAATGAGCAGTTCTTC.

The V and J genes are TRBV5-1 and TRBJ2-3; 13 bases agree with TRBD2. This CDR3 is 17 amino acids long. V lost 4 bases to trimming and J lost 1 base; unmatched junction nucleotides: 6. Germline CDR1 and CDR2: SGHRS and YFSETQ. For the CDR3, the DNA is TGCGCCAGCAGCCCGGGACTAGCGGGATCTGGCACAGATACGCAGTATTTT. Translating gives CASSPGLAGSGTDTQYF.

The V gene is TRBV12-5, the J gene TRBJ2-3, with D possibly matching TRBD1 (7 bases). Germline CDR1 LGHNT, CDR2 FRNRAP. CDR3 length: 12 amino acids. With 6 bases removed from V and 6 bases from J, the gap between germline ends came to 10 bases. CDR3 region: CASGSGGDTQYF. The CDR3 DNA sequence: TGTGCTAGTGGCTCAGGGGGGGATACGCAGTATTTT.

This sequence joins TRBV13 and TRBJ2-7, with a possible D match to TRBD1 (7 bases). This CDR3 is 16 amino acids long. Germline CDR1 reads PRHDT; CDR2 reads FYEKMQ (reference sequence). The ends were cut back, 1 base at V and 2 bases at J, with 15 bases in the middle. CDR3 region: CASSLEGAGRPYEQYF. In nucleotides, the CDR3 is TGTGCCAGCAGCTTAGAGGGGGCAGGGAGGCCCTACGAGCAGTACTTC.

J is TRBJ1-5 and V is TRBV28, with D unresolved. This CDR3 contains 15 residues. The V gene lost 2 bases and the J gene lost 4 bases, with 12 bases spanning the gap. The V gene's germline CDR1 is MDHEN and CDR2 SYDVKM. The CDR3 DNA reads TGTGCCAGCAGTTTAAGGACTCCCGGTAATCAGCCCCAGCATTTT. Translating it yields CASSLRTPGNQPQHF.

The chain carries TRBV6-5 and TRBJ1-2; maybe TRBD1 (5 bases). Germline loops: CDR1 MNHEY, CDR2 SVGAGI. The V gene lost 6 bases and the J gene lost 3 bases, with 14 bases spanning the gap. The CDR3 loop spans 14 amino acids. CDR3 nucleotides: TGTGCCAGCAGCCCTGCGTCGACAGACTATGGCTACACCTTC. Amino acid sequence: CASSPASTDYGYTF.

The chain is built from TRBV28 and TRBJ1-5; D is possibly TRBD1 (6 bases). CDR1 is MDHEN, CDR2 SYDVKM, per germline. Between the trimmed V and J ends, which lost 6 bases and 10 bases, there was a span of 16 bases. The CDR3 spans 13 residues. This CDR3 reads CASSPGQFRPQHF. As DNA, the CDR3 is TGTGCCAGCAGCCCTGGACAGTTTCGTCCCCAGCATTTT. Full variable domain (missing parts from reference TRBV28 and TRBJ1-5): DVKVTQSSRYLVKRTGEKVFLECVQDMDHENMFWYRQDPGLGLRLIYFSYDVKMKEKGDIPEGYSVSREKKERFSLILESASTNQTSMYLCASSPGQFRPQHFGDGTRLSIL.

J is TRBJ2-7 and V is TRBV27; D is perhaps TRBD1 (5 bases). The CDR3 spans 14 residues. Germline V gives CDR1 MNHEY, CDR2 SMNVEV (reference sequence). Trimming removed 5 bases at V and 5 bases at J, with 16 bases between. CDR3 sequence: CASSPGWGAHEQYF. The CDR3 DNA reads as TGTGCCAGCAGTCCCGGGTGGGGCGCACACGAGCAGTACTTC.

This chain uses TRBV6-1 with TRBJ1-1, with 7 bases that match TRBD1. The CDR3 sequence is 14 residues long. V was pared by 5 bases and J by 3 bases, with 6 bases of the junction left unmatched. Looked up from germline, CDR1 is MNHNS and CDR2 is SASEGT. The CDR3 sequence: CASSSTGRDTEAFF. Written as DNA, the CDR3 is TGTGCCAGCAGTTCGACAGGGAGGGACACTGAAGCTTTCTTT.

This rearrangement joins TRBV14 to TRBJ2-5; D not certain. Gene TRBJ2-7 matches the end of the DNA better, so the J call may be wrong. Germline CDR1 SGHDN, CDR2 FVKESK. There are 16 residues in the CDR3. CDR3 nucleotides: TGTGCCAGCAGCCCCGACTGGGGAACAGCTATCTACGAGCAGTACTTC. Protein sequence: CASSPDWGTAIYEQYF.

CDR3 nucleotide sequence: TGCGCCAGCAATCTAGCGGGAGCCTACAATGAGCAGTTCTTC. This translates into CASNLAGAYNEQFF. The V call is TRBV5-1, the J call TRBJ2-1, with 10 positions matching TRBD2. The length of the CDR3 is 14 residues. After removal of 6 bases from V and 2 bases from J, the junction contained 2 bases not matched to a gene. Germline loops: CDR1 SGHRS, CDR2 YFSETQ. Full variable domain (remainder filled in from reference TRBV5-1 and TRBJ2-1): KAGVTQTPRYLIKTRGQQVTLSCSPISGHRSVSWYQQTPGQGLQFLFEYFSETQRNKGNFPGRFSGRQFSNSRSEMNVSTLELGDSALYLCASNLAGAYNEQFFGPGTRLTVL.

V gene TRBV5-1 combines with J gene TRBJ2-3; 7 bases match TRBD1. The CDR3 totals 15 residues. Trimming at V came to 4 bases and at J to 1 base, leaving 6 bases not matched to a gene. Germline V gene lookup returns CDR1 SGHRS and CDR2 YFSETQ. The CDR3: CASSRDSFGTDTQYF. In DNA, the CDR3 is TGCGCCAGCAGCCGGGACAGTTTTGGCACAGATACGCAGTATTTT.

The J gene is TRBJ2-2, the V gene TRBV7-2; D not certain. The CDR3 loop spans 15 amino acids. CDR1 and CDR2 from the germline V gene are SGHTA and FQGNSA. V was shortened by 2 bases and J by 6 bases, with 13 bases between the two germline ends. The CDR3 loop is CASSLQVLRAGELFF. The CDR3 nucleotides are TGTGCCAGCAGCTTACAGGTTCTACGGGCCGGGGAGCTGTTTTTT. Based on the CDR3 plus reference TRBV7-2 and TRBJ2-2, the full variable domain is GAGVSQSPSNKVTEKGKDVELRCDPISGHTALYWYRQSLGQGLEFLIYFQGNSAPDKSGLPSDRFSAERTGGSVSTLTIQRTQQEDSAVYLCASSLQVLRAGELFFGEGSRLTVL.

This chain joins TRBV10-3 and TRBJ1-1; TRBD1 matches 7 bases. CDR1 is ENHRY and CDR2 is SYGVKD in the germline V gene. J gave up 3 bases and V 6 bases, and 13 bases lay outside the gene matches. The CDR3 is made up of 16 amino acids. The CDR3 coding sequence is TGTGCCATCAGCGGCCGACAGGGTTTAGGGGACACTGAAGCTTTCTTT. It codes for CAISGRQGLGDTEAFF.

The genes are TRBV7-3 and TRBJ2-1; a weak D match, TRBD1 (5 bases). Deletions cut 2 bases from V and 0 bases from J, with 8 bases between. CDR1 SGHTA and CDR2 FQGTGA come from the germline V gene. The CDR3 runs to 15 residues. The CDR3 sequence is CASSLDSSSYNEQFF. The DNA for the CDR3 is TGTGCCAGCAGCTTAGACAGTAGCTCCTACAATGAGCAGTTCTTC.

V usage is TRBV29-1 and J usage is TRBJ2-7, with D perhaps TRBD2 (6 bases). The CDR3 length is 13 residues. Germline V CDR1 and CDR2: SQVTM, ANQGSEA. V lost 2 bases and J 3 bases, leaving 11 bases between the germline ends. CDR3 sequence (DNA): TGCAGCGTTGAAAGGCAGGGAGGCTACGAGCAGTACTTC. It codes for CSVERQGGYEQYF.

This clone showed up just once. The J gene is TRBJ2-7, the V gene TRBV10-1; D is unresolved. Germline CDR1 WNHNN, CDR2 SYGVQD (reference sequence). This CDR3 comprises 14 residues. Trimming stripped 4 bases from V and 0 bases from J, with 10 bases between. The CDR3 DNA is TGCGCCAGCAGTGCTAGTTTTGGCTCCTACGAGCAGTACTTC. This encodes CASSASFGSYEQYF.

The V call is TRBV6-6, the J call TRBJ2-7; no clear D. Trimming removed 10 bases from V and 1 base from J, with 14 bases in between. CDR3 size: 13 residues. Germline V gives CDR1 MNHNY, CDR2 SVGAGI (reference sequence). CDR3 loop: CATHPPESYEQYF. CDR3 coding DNA: TGTGCCACCCACCCGCCGGAGTCCTACGAGCAGTACTTC.

The rearrangement joins TRBV28 to TRBJ2-1, with TRBD2 matching 8 bases. CDR1 and CDR2 (germline): MDHEN, SYDVKM. The CDR3 extends over 16 amino acids. The V and J ends lost 4 bases and 3 bases, in that order; junction bases with no gene match: 8. The DNA for the CDR3 is TGTGCCAGCAGTTCTCCGGGGGGGAAGGGCTACAATGAGCAGTTCTTC. Translating it yields CASSSPGGKGYNEQFF.

This chain uses TRBV5-5 with TRBJ1-2; unclear D gene. Germline V gene data show CDR1 as SGHKS and CDR2 as YYEKEE (reference sequence). The CDR3 covers 14 residues. With 6 bases removed from V and 6 bases from J, the gap between germline ends came to 18 bases. CDR3 nucleotides: TGTGCCAGCACCCTGAGGAGGTTCTCGGATGGCTACACCTTC. Protein product: CASTLRRFSDGYTF.

This clone was detected a few times. The rearrangement uses TRBV7-2 and TRBJ2-4; D ambiguous. Germline lookup yields CDR1 SGHTA and CDR2 FQGNSA. The CDR3 spans 12 residues. Between the trimmed V and J ends, which lost 0 bases and 9 bases, there was a span of 6 bases. This CDR3 is CASSLAVGIQYF. CDR3 bases: TGTGCCAGCAGCTTAGCCGTCGGCATTCAGTACTTC.

J is TRBJ2-7 and V is TRBV7-9, with D possibly being TRBD1 (6 bases). The CDR3 is 16 residues long. V lost 5 bases to trimming and J lost 0 bases, with 17 bases between them. Germline CDR1 and CDR2: SEHNR and FQNEAQ (reference sequence). The CDR3 is CASSNTRGSTSYEQYF. The DNA of the CDR3 is TGTGCCAGCAGCAATACTAGGGGGTCGACCTCCTACGAGCAGTACTTC.

The chain is built from TRBV2 and TRBJ1-1; D uncertain. Per germline, CDR1 SNHLY and CDR2 FYNNEI. V lost 7 bases and J 3 bases, leaving 18 bases between the germline ends. The CDR3 spans 15 residues. The CDR3 here is CASMRRALRDTEAFF. CDR3 coding DNA: TGTGCCAGCATGAGGAGGGCCTTGAGGGACACTGAAGCTTTCTTT.

The chain is built from TRBV5-1 and TRBJ2-3; 9 nucleotides match TRBD2. This CDR3 region has 16 residues. Germline lookup yields CDR1 SGHRS and CDR2 YFSETQ. The ends lost 4 bases at V and 3 bases at J; junction bases unmatched: 9. The CDR3 DNA follows: TGCGCCAGCAGCCTTATCCTAGCGGGGTCAACAGATACGCAGTATTTT. Translation: CASSLILAGSTDTQYF.

The chain carries TRBV28 and TRBJ2-7; D may be TRBD1 (6 bases). CDR1 is MDHEN and CDR2 is SYDVKM in the germline V gene. The V gene lost 2 bases and the J gene lost 6 bases, with 14 bases spanning the gap. The CDR3 extends over 14 amino acids. In DNA form, the CDR3 reads TGTGCCAGCAGTTTACCCGGGACACTGATCGAGCAGTACTTC. It codes for CASSLPGTLIEQYF.

The chain employs TRBV5-1 and TRBJ1-4; maybe TRBD1 (6 bases). This CDR3 contains 15 residues. Germline V gene lookup returns CDR1 SGHRS and CDR2 YFSETQ. Trimming pared 1 base from V and 7 bases from J, leaving 14 bases between. The CDR3 spells CASSLSGGQSEKLFF. Written as DNA, the CDR3 is TGCGCCAGCAGCTTGAGCGGGGGGCAAAGTGAAAAACTGTTTTTT.

V gene TRBV11-2 combines with J gene TRBJ2-7; no reliable D call. Trimming left V 1 base short and J 4 bases short, with 8 bases between. The CDR3 runs 13 residues. The germline V gene has CDR1 SGHAT and CDR2 FQNNGV. The chain's CDR3 is CASSLGAQYEQYF. CDR3 nucleotide sequence: TGTGCCAGCAGCTTAGGCGCTCAGTACGAGCAGTACTTC.

The genes are TRBV6-6 and TRBJ2-5; TRBD1 matches at 12 bases. V lost 7 bases, J lost 4 bases, and 7 bases stayed unmatched. Germline-derived CDR1 and CDR2 are MNHNY and SVGAGI (reference sequence). The CDR3 spans 15 residues. The CDR3 here is CASTRGTGGRETQYF. DNA for the CDR3: TGTGCCAGCACCAGAGGGACAGGGGGCCGAGAGACCCAGTACTTC.

The chain uses TRBV27 and TRBJ1-2; TRBD1 is a possible D gene (6 bases). V gave up 3 bases and J gave up 8 bases, with 16 bases separating them. CDR3 size: 14 residues. Germline-derived CDR1 and CDR2 are MNHEY and SMNVEV (reference sequence). CDR3 in DNA: TGTGCCAGCAGTTTGAACAGGGTGTTTGACGGCTACACCTTC. Protein: CASSLNRVFDGYTF.